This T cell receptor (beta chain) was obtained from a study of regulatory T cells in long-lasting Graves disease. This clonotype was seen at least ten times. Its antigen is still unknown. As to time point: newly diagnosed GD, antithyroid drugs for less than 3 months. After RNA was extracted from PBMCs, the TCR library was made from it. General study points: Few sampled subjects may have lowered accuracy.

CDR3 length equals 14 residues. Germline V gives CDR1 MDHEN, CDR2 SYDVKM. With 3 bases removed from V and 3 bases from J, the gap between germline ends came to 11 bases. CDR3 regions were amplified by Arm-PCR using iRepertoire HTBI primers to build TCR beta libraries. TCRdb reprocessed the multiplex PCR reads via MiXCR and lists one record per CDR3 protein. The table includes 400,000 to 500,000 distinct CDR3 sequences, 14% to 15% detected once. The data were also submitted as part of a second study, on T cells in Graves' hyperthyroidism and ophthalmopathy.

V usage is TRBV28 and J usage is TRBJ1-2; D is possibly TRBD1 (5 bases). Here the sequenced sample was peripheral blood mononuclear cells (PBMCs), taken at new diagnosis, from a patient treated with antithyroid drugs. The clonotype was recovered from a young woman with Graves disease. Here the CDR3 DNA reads TGTGCCAGCAGTTTTTTAGGGGACGACTATGGCTACACCTTC. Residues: CASSFLGDDYGYTF.